A single sample gave rise to the 13 T cell receptor beta chains below, sequenced in a study of CXCR3-negative and CXCR3-positive naive CD8 T cells. Libraries were UMI-labeled 5' RACE TRB cDNA. Reprocessing the 5' RACE reads, TCRdb reports a single entry for every CDR3 protein and omits DNA. The specimen's table records roughly 110,000 distinct CDR3 sequences. Their recognized antigens are unknown. Whole-study results and caveats: Greater hydrophobicity was found in TRB CDR3s of CXCR3-positive naive cells than of CXCR3-negative naive cells.

The sample consisted of naive CXCR3+ CD8+ T cells from blood. Subset described: CD45RO-CCR7+CD27+CD95- naive CD8+ T cells expressing CXCR3 (TNR3+). These receptors originate from a human donor in good health. Some clones in this sample may be carry-over from other donors' samples.

J is TRBJ2-7 and V is TRBV28; the D gene TCRdb calls, TRBD1, cannot be checked with no DNA. The CDR3 runs to 14 residues. The germline CDR1 and CDR2 sequences are MDHEN and SYDVKM. The CDR3 is CASSFVQGLNEQYF.

The CDR3 here is CASSQYPPRLAARGNTQYF. The V gene is TRBV14, the J gene TRBJ2-3; absent DNA, TCRdb's TRBD2 call cannot be checked. The germline V gene has CDR1 SGHDN and CDR2 FVKESK. The CDR3 is 19 amino acids.

The chain uses TRBV29-1 and TRBJ2-6; the TCRdb D gene call, TRBD2, has no DNA to confirm it. The CDR3 runs 17 residues. Germline CDR1 is SQVTM and CDR2 is ANQGSEA. CDR3: CSATTDTEDSGANVLTF.

This sequence joins TRBV7-9 and TRBJ2-7; the D call of TRBD1 rests on TCRdb alone, since no DNA is present to check it. This CDR3 is 13 amino acids long. Germline V lookup: CDR1 SEHNR, CDR2 FQNEAQ (reference sequence). The CDR3 loop is CASSLAPPRGQYF.

The chain uses TRBV29-1 and TRBJ1-5. Germline CDR1 SQVTM, CDR2 ANQGSEA. CDR3 length: 12 amino acids. The CDR3 region is CSVETENQPQHF.

The chain couples TRBV7-6 to TRBJ1-1. Germline CDR1 is SGHVS and CDR2 is FNYEAQ. This CDR3 contains 14 residues. This CDR3 reads CASSKYGGDTEAFF.

The chain joins TRBV6-6 to TRBJ1-2. This CDR3 contains 12 residues. CDR1 is MNHNY, CDR2 SVGAGI, per germline (reference sequence). This CDR3 is CTSSFLEGGYTF.

The V call is TRBV21-1, the J call TRBJ2-4. TRBV21-1 is reported as a pseudogene. The CDR3 consists of 18 residues. The CDR3 spells CASSTSDTQKVAKNIQYF.

CDR3 sequence reads: CASSQTGYHEQYF. V is TRBV12-3 or TRBV12-4 and J is TRBJ2-7; checking the TCRdb D call of TRBD1 is not possible without DNA. The CDR3 is 13 residues long.

The gene calls are TRBV5-6 and TRBJ1-1. This CDR3 has 13 residues. From germline, CDR1 is SGHDT and CDR2 YYEEEE. Here the CDR3 reads CASSFQTNTEAFF.

The CDR3 loop is CASSKGAGEQFF. V gene TRBV6-4 combines with J gene TRBJ2-1; the TCRdb call, TRBD1, lacks DNA for checking. Germline V CDR1 and CDR2: MRHNA, SNTAGT. The CDR3 length is 12 residues.

The chain is built from TRBV13 and TRBJ2-5. The germline V gene encodes CDR1 PRHDT and CDR2 FYEKMQ (reference sequence). This CDR3 is built from 13 residues. The CDR3 is CASSLEDQETQYF.

The chain joins TRBV6-6 to TRBJ2-5; TCRdb returns TRBD2, unconfirmable since there is no DNA. The CDR3 length is 16 residues. CDR1 is MNHNY and CDR2 is SVGAGI in the germline V gene (reference sequence). The chain's CDR3 is CASSYSPGSGEETQYF.